Presented here are 27 T cell receptor beta chains from one specimen sequenced in a study of Graves' ophthalmopathy and Graves' hyperthyroidism. Beta-chain TCR CDR3 regions were amplified from RNA transcripts. HTBI primers primed a first-round RT-PCR, and a second-round multiplex PCR followed. TCRdb re-analysed the multiplex PCR reads in MiXCR, keeping a single row per CDR3 protein. The sample includes 740,000 or so distinct CDR3 sequences, 35% to 50% seen only once; the top ten take about 40%. The material sequenced was peripheral blood. The receptors stem from an adult man with Graves' ophthalmopathy.

Ten or more counts support this clonotype. The chain combines TRBV29-1 with TRBJ1-2; a weak D match, TRBD1 (6 bases). Looked up from germline, CDR1 is SQVTM and CDR2 is ANQGSEA. The CDR3 is 14 amino acids. The V end was cut by 1 base, the J end by 8 bases, with 17 bases between. The CDR3 coding sequence is TGCAGCGTTGAAGTTCTCGCGGGACACTTCGGCTACACCTTC. It encodes CSVEVLAGHFGYTF.

This clonotype has just one count. V gene TRBV20-1 combines with J gene TRBJ1-5, with 9 positions matching TRBD1. CDR3 length equals 14 residues. Germline lookup yields CDR1 DFQATT and CDR2 SNEGSKA (reference sequence). J lost 8 bases, V lost 5 bases, and 10 bases had no gene match. The CDR3, as DNA: TGCAGTGCTTCCGGACAGGGGTTCGGGGAGCCCCAGCATTTT. This codes for CSASGQGFGEPQHF.

This clonotype was observed a handful of times. This chain's CDR3 is CASSHRIQGIGNTIYF. The CDR3 nucleotides read TGCGCCAGCAGCCACCGGATTCAGGGAATTGGAAACACCATATATTTT. The chain has TRBV4-3 and TRBJ1-3; possible D gene TRBD1, 5 bases. V was trimmed by 3 bases and J by 3 bases, leaving 15 bases between them. The CDR3 runs to 16 residues. Germline assignment: CDR1 LGHNA and CDR2 YSLEER.

CDR3 DNA sequence: TGTGCCAGCAGCCTAACGACTGCCCGAGATACGCAGTATTTT. It specifies CASSLTTARDTQYF. The chain combines TRBV7-2 with TRBJ2-3; D is undetermined. Between the trimmed V and J ends, which lost 5 bases and 5 bases, there was a span of 14 bases. CDR1 is SGHTA and CDR2 is FQGNSA in the germline V gene. The CDR3 is made up of 14 amino acids.

Many counts were recorded for this clonotype. The J gene is TRBJ2-7, the V gene TRBV29-1, with a weak D call TRBD1 (6 bases). Trimming stripped 5 bases from V and 7 bases from J, with 12 bases between. Germline values: CDR1 SQVTM, CDR2 ANQGSEA. CDR3 length: 11 amino acids. The CDR3 coding sequence is TGCAGCGTTAAAACAGGGTATGAGCAGTACTTC. It specifies CSVKTGYEQYF.

This rearrangement joins TRBV29-1 to TRBJ1-4; weak D call: TRBD1 (5 bases). The CDR3 has 17 residues. Trimming removed 4 bases at V and 7 bases at J, with 25 bases between. Germline V gives CDR1 SQVTM, CDR2 ANQGSEA. The CDR3 is CSVVSDFGTSWGEKLFF. The CDR3, as DNA: TGCAGCGTTGTGTCGGATTTCGGGACCTCCTGGGGTGAAAAACTGTTTTTT.

This chain connects TRBV19 to TRBJ1-5, with D unresolved. The length of the CDR3 is 13 residues. V lost 9 bases to trimming and J lost 3 bases, with 12 bases between them. Looked up from germline, CDR1 is LNHDA and CDR2 is SQIVND (reference sequence). The CDR3 sequence: CASRESPNQPQHF. CDR3 bases: TGTGCCAGCAGAGAATCCCCCAATCAGCCCCAGCATTTT.

This clonotype occurred many times. This sequence joins TRBV5-1 and TRBJ1-4; D gene unclear. Trimming cost V 0 bases and J 4 bases, with 10 bases left between them. Germline CDR1 is SGHRS and CDR2 is YFSETQ. This CDR3 contains 15 residues. In DNA, the CDR3 is TGCGCCAGCAGCTTGGAAGGTGGGGATAATGAAAAACTGTTTTTT. Translated, it gives CASSLEGGDNEKLFF.

This clonotype has a handful of counts. The V call is TRBV7-9, the J call TRBJ1-6, with TRBD1 as a possible D gene (5 bases). Looked up from germline, CDR1 is SEHNR and CDR2 is FQNEAQ (reference sequence). V gave up 5 bases and J gave up 9 bases, with 14 bases separating them. This CDR3 has 14 amino acids. This CDR3 is CASSRDGGGSPLHF. The CDR3 nucleotides read TGTGCCAGCAGCCGTGACGGGGGAGGTTCACCCCTCCACTTT.

This clonotype was picked up many times. CDR3 bases: TGTGCCAGCAAAGGGACAGCCCGGAATGAAAAACTGTTTTTT. Translated, it gives CASKGTARNEKLFF. The chain employs TRBV25-1 and TRBJ1-4; 7 bases align to TRBD1. V shed 7 bases, J shed 5 bases, and the junction held 7 bases outside the gene matches. CDR3 length: 14 residues. Per the germline V gene, CDR1 is MGHDK and CDR2 is SYGVNS. Supplemented by reference TRBV25-1 and TRBJ1-4, the full variable domain reads EADIYQTPRYLVIGTGKKITLECSQTMGHDKMYWYQQDPGMELHLIHYSYGVNSTEKGDLSSESTVSRIRTEHFPLTLESARPSHTSQYLCASKGTARNEKLFFGSGTQLSVL.

On this clonotype: Likely a read error: the CDR3 ends without its conserved phenylalanine or tryptophan. This chain uses TRBV15 with TRBJ1-2; D might be TRBD1 (5 bases). Trimming stripped 1 base from V and 3 bases from J, with 6 bases between. This CDR3 is 13 amino acids long. Germline assignment: CDR1 LNHNV and CDR2 YYDKDF (reference sequence). The CDR3 protein is CATSRGTYYGYTS. Written as DNA, the CDR3 is TGTGCCACCAGCAGAGGGACATACTATGGCTACACCTCC.

The chain links TRBV7-2 to TRBJ2-7; TRBD2 is a possible D gene (6 bases). In germline, CDR1 is SGHTA, CDR2 FQGNSA. The ends were cut back, 2 bases at V and 4 bases at J, with 15 bases in the middle. CDR3 size: 15 residues. The CDR3 nucleotides read TGTGCCAGCAGCTTACAACGGGGAGGAGTTTACGAGCAGTACTTC. It specifies CASSLQRGGVYEQYF.

Many counts were recorded for this clonotype. The V and J genes are TRBV10-3 and TRBJ1-1; TRBD1 matches at 9 bases. This CDR3 region has 13 residues. Germline V gene sequence: CDR1 ENHRY, CDR2 SYGVKD. The V and J ends lost 5 bases and 5 bases, in that order; junction bases with no gene match: 3. The CDR3 here is CAISRTGETEAFF. For the CDR3, the DNA is TGTGCCATCAGTAGGACAGGGGAGACTGAAGCTTTCTTT.

For the CDR3, the DNA is TGTGCCACCAGTGTTGTGGGGGGGGCAGATACGCAGTATTTT. This encodes CATSVVGGADTQYF. The chain has TRBV24-1 and TRBJ2-3; TRBD2 matches at 7 bases. J lost 4 bases, V lost 5 bases, and 5 bases had no gene match. The germline gives CDR1 KGHDR, CDR2 SFDVKD. The CDR3 extends over 14 amino acids.

The chain carries TRBV6-5 and TRBJ1-1; D is unclear. Germline V CDR1 and CDR2: MNHEY, SVGAGI. Trimming shortened V by 3 bases and J by 1 base, and 9 bases separated the two germline ends. This CDR3 is built from 14 residues. For the CDR3, the DNA is TGTGCCAGCAGTTATCTATGGTCGAACACTGAAGCTTTCTTT. Protein product: CASSYLWSNTEAFF.

The chain recombines TRBV7-3 with TRBJ2-5, with D possibly TRBD1 on 6 matching bases. V lost 5 bases, J lost 5 bases, and 18 bases lay in between. The CDR3 contains 15 residues. Germline CDR1 is SGHTA and CDR2 is FQGTGA. CDR3 sequence (DNA): TGTGCCAGCAGCCAGGGGCGGTCCGCAACGGAGACCCAGTACTTC. Translating gives CASSQGRSATETQYF.

The J gene is TRBJ1-3, the V gene TRBV5-5; D is uncertain. The CDR3 runs to 13 residues. The V and J ends lost 4 bases and 7 bases respectively, with 12 bases between them. Germline V gives CDR1 SGHKS, CDR2 YYEKEE (reference sequence). The CDR3 here is CASSELGMNTIYF. Here the CDR3 DNA reads TGTGCCAGCAGCGAGCTAGGGATGAACACCATATATTTT.

The chain has TRBV7-9 and TRBJ1-1; D not resolved. The germline V and J ends were trimmed by 0 bases and 3 bases, with 20 bases remaining between them. The V gene's germline CDR1 is SEHNR and CDR2 FQNEAQ (reference sequence). The CDR3 covers 18 residues. The CDR3 coding sequence is TGTGCCAGCAGCTTAGCCCTTATTCTACAGAGACGCTACACTGAAGCTTTCTTT. This translates into CASSLALILQRRYTEAFF.

The chain combines TRBV20-1 with TRBJ2-3, with 10 positions matching TRBD2. Germline-derived CDR1 and CDR2 are DFQATT and SNEGSKA (reference sequence). The junction had 9 bases not matched to a gene; V was cut back by 3 bases and J by 3 bases. The CDR3 contains 16 residues. The CDR3: CSASRFGTSETDTQYF. CDR3 nucleotides: TGCAGTGCTAGTCGGTTCGGGACTAGCGAGACAGATACGCAGTATTTT.

This clonotype was recorded many times. The gene calls are TRBV29-1 and TRBJ2-5, with D tentatively TRBD2 (6 bases). Germline CDR1 reads SQVTM; CDR2 reads ANQGSEA. V dropped 5 bases and J dropped 1 base, with 17 bases sitting between them. CDR3 length equals 15 residues. This CDR3 reads CSVIPLAGLQETQYF. The CDR3 DNA reads TGCAGCGTTATCCCCCTCGCGGGGCTCCAAGAGACCCAGTACTTC.

This clonotype was recorded a few times. J is TRBJ1-2 and V is TRBV7-3, with TRBD1 matching over 7 bases. The J segment lost 4 bases and the V segment lost 2 bases, leaving 4 bases of the junction unmatched. Germline values: CDR1 SGHTA, CDR2 FQGTGA. The CDR3 covers 14 residues. CDR3 amino acids: CASSLQGDSYGYTF. The DNA of the CDR3 is TGTGCCAGCAGCTTACAAGGGGACAGCTATGGCTACACCTTC.

This clonotype showed up many times. This rearrangement joins TRBV29-1 to TRBJ1-1, with a weak D call TRBD1 (5 bases). With 7 bases removed from V and 11 bases from J, the gap between germline ends came to 17 bases. The CDR3 totals 11 residues. CDR1 SQVTM and CDR2 ANQGSEA come from the germline V gene. The CDR3 DNA reads TGCAGCGATCGGACGGTCCGGGGGGCTTTCTTT. It codes for CSDRTVRGAFF.

In its sample, this clonotype was seen many times. The chain recombines TRBV19 with TRBJ1-1; D remains ambiguous. Deletions cut 7 bases from V and 0 bases from J, with 12 bases between. CDR1 LNHDA and CDR2 SQIVND come from the germline V gene (reference sequence). The CDR3 is 14 residues long. The DNA for the CDR3 is TGTGCCAGTACCGATGACCCCATGAACACTGAAGCTTTCTTT. It encodes CASTDDPMNTEAFF.

The chain has TRBV29-1 and TRBJ1-6; the D gene is possibly TRBD1 (6 bases). The CDR3 extends over 12 amino acids. Between the trimmed V and J ends, which lost 8 bases and 7 bases, there was a span of 12 bases. From germline, CDR1 is SQVTM and CDR2 ANQGSEA. The CDR3 DNA follows: TGCAGCTTCCGACAGGCGAATTCACCCCTCCACTTT. It encodes CSFRQANSPLHF.

A single count supports this clonotype. A read error may be the cause here, since a much bigger clone is one base away. The CDR3 ends on some other residue instead of the conserved phenylalanine or tryptophan, so this is likely a read error. J is TRBJ2-5 and V is TRBV20-1; TRBD2 matches 7 bases. Trimming took 3 bases from V and 4 from J; bases not matched to a gene: 8. The CDR3 totals 14 residues. In germline, CDR1 is DFQATT, CDR2 SNEGSKA (reference sequence). DNA for the CDR3: TGCAGTGCTAGGAAATACTCGGGAGGAGAGACCCAGTACCTC. It is translated as CSARKYSGGETQYL.

Turning to this clonotype: A read error may explain this, as a much larger clone is one base away. V and J are TRBV10-3 and TRBJ2-7; D is unresolved. Germline assignment: CDR1 ENHRY and CDR2 SYGVKD. The CDR3 has 12 residues. Deletions cut 4 bases from V and 0 bases from J, with 4 bases between. The CDR3 nucleotides are TGTGCCATCAGTGGGGCCTCCTACGAGCAGTACTTC. Encoded protein: CAISGASYEQYF.

A remark on this clonotype: A much larger clone differs by one base, so this may be a read error. Here the CDR3 omits its conserved ending phenylalanine or tryptophan, so a read error is the likely source. The chain's CDR3 is CASSLVQGEGYTL. The CDR3 nucleotides are TGTGCCAGCAGCTTAGTCCAGGGAGAGGGCTACACCCTC. The V call is TRBV7-8, the J call TRBJ1-2; D may be TRBD1 (5 bases). The germline V and J ends were trimmed by 1 base and 8 bases, with 11 bases remaining between them. This CDR3 has 13 residues. Germline CDR1 is SGHVS and CDR2 is FQNEAQ.